One and the same sample provided the 5 T cell receptor beta chains below, sequenced in a study of beta chain features in type 1 diabetes. General study findings and limits: In all four CD4+ subsets, TCRB CDR3 length was significantly, moderately reduced in type 1 diabetes.

Isolated RNA was reverse transcribed in full, so expressed TCRB transcripts were sequenced. Repertoires were generated with immunoSEQ multiplex PCR, while TCRdb's copy carries only in-frame clones and drops some. The sample lists about 160,000 clones, almost 65% occurring once. These receptors are not linked to any known antigen. Material for sequencing was naive CD4+ T cells from blood. Receptors originate from a man aged 25 to 40 with type 1 diabetes.

The V and J genes are TRBV7-2 and TRBJ1-2, with D perhaps TRBD1 (5 bases). The CDR3 consists of 15 residues. Trimming cost V 0 bases and J 4 bases, with 12 bases left between them. CDR1 SGHTA and CDR2 FQGNSA come from the germline V gene. CDR3 in amino acids: CASSLAPVGGYGYTF. CDR3 nucleotide sequence: TGTGCCAGCAGCTTAGCGCCTGTCGGGGGCTATGGCTACACCTTC.

Of note for this clone: Distinct nucleotide sequences in the sample also encode this CDR3. The rearrangement joins TRBV25-1 to TRBJ2-3, with no clear D. The CDR3 extends over 15 amino acids. V gave up 2 bases and J gave up 0 bases, with 9 bases separating them. Germline values: CDR1 MGHDK, CDR2 SYGVNS. CDR3 coding DNA: TGTGCCAGCAGTGAAGGCAGCTCTAGCACAGATACGCAGTATTTT. Encoded protein: CASSEGSSSTDTQYF. The complete variable domain, with remaining parts taken from reference TRBV25-1 and TRBJ2-3, reads EADIYQTPRYLVIGTGKKITLECSQTMGHDKMYWYQQDPGMELHLIHYSYGVNSTEKGDLSSESTVSRIRTEHFPLTLESARPSHTSQYLCASSEGSSSTDTQYFGPGTRLTVL.

The chain recombines TRBV13 with TRBJ2-7; weak D call: TRBD2 (5 bases). Germline V CDR1 and CDR2: PRHDT, FYEKMQ (reference sequence). CDR3 size: 14 residues. The V and J ends lost 5 bases and 7 bases respectively, with 18 bases between them. In DNA, the CDR3 is TGTGCCAGCAGCCGCCCGGGGTTACGAAGGGAGCAGTACTTC. The encoded protein is CASSRPGLRREQYF.

The J gene is TRBJ2-6, the V gene TRBV29-1; unclear D gene. The V gene's germline CDR1 is SQVTM and CDR2 ANQGSEA. The CDR3 extends over 14 amino acids. The V and J ends lost 6 bases and 0 bases respectively, with 9 bases between them. CDR3 sequence: CSVPDTSGANVLTF. The CDR3 DNA is TGCAGCGTCCCCGACACCTCTGGGGCCAACGTCCTGACTTTC.

The chain employs TRBV7-2 and TRBJ2-5; 7 bases match TRBD1. The CDR3 runs 14 residues. The germline V gene encodes CDR1 SGHTA and CDR2 FQGNSA. V lost 3 bases to trimming and J lost 3 bases; unmatched junction nucleotides: 4. The CDR3 sequence is CASSFGDRKETQYF. CDR3 DNA sequence: TGTGCCAGCAGCTTTGGGGACAGAAAAGAGACCCAGTACTTC.